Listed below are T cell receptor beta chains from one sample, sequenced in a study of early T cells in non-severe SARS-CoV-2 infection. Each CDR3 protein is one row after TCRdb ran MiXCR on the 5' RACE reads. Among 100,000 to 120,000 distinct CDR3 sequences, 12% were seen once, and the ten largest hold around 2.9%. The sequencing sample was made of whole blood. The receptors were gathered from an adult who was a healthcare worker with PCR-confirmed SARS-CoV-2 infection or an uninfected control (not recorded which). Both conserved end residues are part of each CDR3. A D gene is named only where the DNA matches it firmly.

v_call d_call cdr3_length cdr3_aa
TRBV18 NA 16 CASSPRQTQANTEAFF
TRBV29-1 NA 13 CSVAPGSNSPLHF
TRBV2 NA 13 CASNIMGTDTQYF
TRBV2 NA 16 CASSEAHRANFYEQYF
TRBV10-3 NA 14 CAISESDSTDTQYF
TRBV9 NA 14 CASSPRTEQYEQYF
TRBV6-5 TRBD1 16 CASSYFQTGVNEKLFF
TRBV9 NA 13 CASSAQDGSPLHF
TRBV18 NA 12 CASSPPQTTQYF
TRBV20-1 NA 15 CSARDGGKVGTEAFF
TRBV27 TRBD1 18 CASSGGTGGRSSYNEQFF
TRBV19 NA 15 CASSIGTNVNEKLFF
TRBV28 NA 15 CASSFRAKNTGELFF
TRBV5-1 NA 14 CASSSRGGDETQYF
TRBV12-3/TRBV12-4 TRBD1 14 CASSLRQGESEQYF
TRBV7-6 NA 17 CASSLIPSGGATGELFF
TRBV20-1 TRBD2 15 CSASPSGRVSYEQYF
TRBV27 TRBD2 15 CASSLLAGGPNEQFF
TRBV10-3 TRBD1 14 CAIQQGSTTGELFF
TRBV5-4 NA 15 CASSLEGPLYNEQFF
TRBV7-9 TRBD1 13 CASSLTGGTEAFF
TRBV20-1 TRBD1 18 CSAPNLGQGAYSNQPQHF
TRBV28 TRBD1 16 CASSLPTGTGGIEQYF
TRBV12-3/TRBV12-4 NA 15 CASSFEGRQNTEAFF
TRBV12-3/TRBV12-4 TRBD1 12 CASSPDRDEQYF